This T cell receptor beta chain derives from a study of Ad26.COV2.S vaccination and SARS-CoV-2 variants. Study-level findings and limits: Post-vaccination spike-specific CD8+ and CD4+ T cell responses reportedly had substantial breadth. Analyses of TCR breadth and depth may have underestimated total T cell responses.

Of note for this clone: Antigen specificity is unknown.

The CDR3 contains 18 residues. Trimming took 3 bases from V and 0 from J, leaving 19 bases between them. The germline CDR1 and CDR2 sequences are SGHDT and YYEEEE. Described treatment: around 19 received Ad26.COV2.S at low or high dose, single or two shots; 5 received placebo; per-sample allocation not given. Samples came from day 63 after the first vaccine or placebo injection. Assay: immunoSEQ multiplex PCR; the TCRdb copy retains only in-frame clones and omits some. The sample consists of roughly 680,000 clones, 89% of them appearing once. The source of this sequence is a person between 18 and 59 years old who received the Ad26.COV2.S COVID-19 vaccine or a placebo. The source was peripheral blood, collected in a trial of Ad26.COV2.S vaccine versus placebo. The chain couples TRBV5-6 to TRBJ2-1; D perhaps matches TRBD2 (6 bases). The CDR3: CASSSSEGGSVSYNEQFF. As DNA, the CDR3 is TGTGCCAGCAGCTCCTCCGAGGGAGGTTCCGTCTCCTACAATGAGCAGTTCTTC.